This T cell receptor (beta chain) was sequenced in a study of T cells in Graves' hyperthyroidism and ophthalmopathy. V was clipped by 4 bases and J by 12 bases, with 14 bases between them. Germline V gene data show CDR1 as SGHKS and CDR2 as YYEKEE (reference sequence). CDR3 length equals 13 residues. This clonotype was found many times. RNA transcripts yielded amplified TCR beta CDR3 regions. TCR CDR3 underwent first-round RT-PCR with the HTBI primer set. TCRdb passed the multiplex PCR reads through MiXCR, listing each CDR3 protein once. Of more than 500,000 distinct CDR3 sequences in the sample, 14% are singletons; the top ten hold about 15%.

This receptor was identified in a woman in her thirties or forties with Graves' hyperthyroidism. The specimen sequenced was blood. The rearrangement uses TRBV5-5 and TRBJ1-6, with a possible D match to TRBD1 (5 bases). CDR3 DNA sequence: TGTGCCAGCAGCACCGGGACCGGAATACCCCTCCACTTT. It is translated as CASSTGTGIPLHF. The complete variable domain, with remaining parts taken from reference TRBV5-5 and TRBJ1-6, reads DAGVTQSPTHLIKTRGQQVTLRCSPISGHKSVSWYQQVLGQGPQFIFQYYEKEERGRGNFPDRFSARQFPNYSSELNVNALLLGDSALYLCASSTGTGIPLHFGNGTRLTVT.